This TCR beta chain comes out of a study of T cells after yellow fever vaccination. Across the whole study: Fractions of low cell number were prepared using SMART-Seq v4 Ultra Low Input.

Notes on the study in general: Relatively few clonotypes were ones that appeared in both CD4 and CD8 compartments. Clones from primary vaccination mostly reappeared after the booster (around 97% CD4, roughly 87% CD8).

Regarding this clonotype: Its cognate antigen is unknown.

This CDR3 region has 17 residues. Trimming shortened V by 3 bases and J by 5 bases, and 23 bases separated the two germline ends. Germline values: CDR1 SGHRS, CDR2 YFSETQ. 5'RACE template switching produced TCR cDNA carrying a universal primer site and UMIs. One entry per CDR3 protein results from TCRdb running MiXCR on the 5' RACE reads. The sample consists of about 630,000 distinct CDR3 sequences, roughly 12% of them appearing once. The sequence was collected from a man younger than 45 who received the YFV17D yellow fever vaccine. The sequencing used PBMCs, collected on the day of the yellow fever booster vaccination. The chain has TRBV5-1 and TRBJ2-5, with D tentatively TRBD2 (6 bases). This chain's CDR3 is CASSSGSLSGSYETQYF. Written as DNA, the CDR3 is TGCGCCAGCAGCTCGGGTTCCCTTAGCGGTTCTTACGAGACCCAGTACTTC.